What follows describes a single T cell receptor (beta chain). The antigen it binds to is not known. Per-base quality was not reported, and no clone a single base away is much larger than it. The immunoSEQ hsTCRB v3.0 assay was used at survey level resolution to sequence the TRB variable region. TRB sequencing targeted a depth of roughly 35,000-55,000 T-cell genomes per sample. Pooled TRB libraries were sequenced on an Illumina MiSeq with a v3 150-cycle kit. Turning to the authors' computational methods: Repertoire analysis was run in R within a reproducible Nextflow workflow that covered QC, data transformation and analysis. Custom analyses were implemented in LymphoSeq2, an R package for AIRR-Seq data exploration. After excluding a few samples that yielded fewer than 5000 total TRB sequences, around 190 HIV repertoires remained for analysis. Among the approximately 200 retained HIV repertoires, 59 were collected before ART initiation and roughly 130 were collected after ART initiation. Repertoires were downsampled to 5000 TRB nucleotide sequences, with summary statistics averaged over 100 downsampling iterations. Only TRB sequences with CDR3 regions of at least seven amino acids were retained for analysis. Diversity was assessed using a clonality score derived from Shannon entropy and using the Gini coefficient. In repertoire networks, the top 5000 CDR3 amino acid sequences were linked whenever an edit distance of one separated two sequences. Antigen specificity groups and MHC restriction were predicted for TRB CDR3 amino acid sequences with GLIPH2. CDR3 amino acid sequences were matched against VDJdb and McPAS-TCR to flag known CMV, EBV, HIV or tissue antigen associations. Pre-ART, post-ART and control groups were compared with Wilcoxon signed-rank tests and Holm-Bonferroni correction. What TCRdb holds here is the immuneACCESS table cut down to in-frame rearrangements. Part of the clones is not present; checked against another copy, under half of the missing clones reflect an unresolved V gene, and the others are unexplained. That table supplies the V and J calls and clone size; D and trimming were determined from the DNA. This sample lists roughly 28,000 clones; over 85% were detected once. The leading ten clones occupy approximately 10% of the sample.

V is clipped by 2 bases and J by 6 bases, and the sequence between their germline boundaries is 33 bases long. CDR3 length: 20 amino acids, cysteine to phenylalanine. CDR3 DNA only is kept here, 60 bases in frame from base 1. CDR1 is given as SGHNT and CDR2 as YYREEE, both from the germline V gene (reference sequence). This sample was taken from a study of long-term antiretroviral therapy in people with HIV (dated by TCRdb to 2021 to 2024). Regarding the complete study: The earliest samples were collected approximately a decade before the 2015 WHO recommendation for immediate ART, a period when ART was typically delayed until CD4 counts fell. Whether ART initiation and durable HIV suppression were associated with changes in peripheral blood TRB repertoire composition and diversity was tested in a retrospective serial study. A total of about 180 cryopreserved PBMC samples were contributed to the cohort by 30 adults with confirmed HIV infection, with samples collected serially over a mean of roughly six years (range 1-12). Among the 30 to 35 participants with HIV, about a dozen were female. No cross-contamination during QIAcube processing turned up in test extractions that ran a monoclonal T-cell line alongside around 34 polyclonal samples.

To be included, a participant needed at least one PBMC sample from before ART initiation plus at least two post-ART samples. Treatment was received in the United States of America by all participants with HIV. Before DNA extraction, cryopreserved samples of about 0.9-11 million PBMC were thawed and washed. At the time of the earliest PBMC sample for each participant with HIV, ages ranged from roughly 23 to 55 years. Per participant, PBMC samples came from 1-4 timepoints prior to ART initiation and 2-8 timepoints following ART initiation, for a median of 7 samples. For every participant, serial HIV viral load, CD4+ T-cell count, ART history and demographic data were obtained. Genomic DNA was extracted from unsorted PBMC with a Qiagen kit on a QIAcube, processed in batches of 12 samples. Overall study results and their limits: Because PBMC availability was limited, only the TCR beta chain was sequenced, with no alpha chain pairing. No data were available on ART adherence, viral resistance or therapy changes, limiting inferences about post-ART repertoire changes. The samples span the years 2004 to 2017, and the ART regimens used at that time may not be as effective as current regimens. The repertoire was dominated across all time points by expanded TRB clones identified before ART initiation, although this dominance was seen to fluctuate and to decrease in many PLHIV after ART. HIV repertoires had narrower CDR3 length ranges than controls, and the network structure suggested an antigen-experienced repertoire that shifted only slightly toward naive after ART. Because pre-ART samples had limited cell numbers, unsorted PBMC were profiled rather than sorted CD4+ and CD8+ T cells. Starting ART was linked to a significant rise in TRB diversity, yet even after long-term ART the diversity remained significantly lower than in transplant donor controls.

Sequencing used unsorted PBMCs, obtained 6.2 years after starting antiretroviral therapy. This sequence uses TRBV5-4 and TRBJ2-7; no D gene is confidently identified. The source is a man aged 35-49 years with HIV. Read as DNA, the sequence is TGTGCCAGCAGCTTCTCTTTTACTTCGAATACCCCGCCGATCAAACTCGAGCAGTACTTC. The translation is CASSFSFTSNTPPIKLEQYF.